This record covers a single T cell receptor (beta chain). The CDR3 loop spans 16 amino acids. Trimming shortened V by 4 bases and J by 4 bases, and 14 bases separated the two germline ends. Germline V CDR1 and CDR2: SGHAT, FQNNGV. This specimen belongs to a study of cytomegalovirus exposure and HLA in healthy donors. PCR amplification relied on 60 Vbeta primers (plus 13 Jbeta primers). The assay was immunoSEQ multiplex PCR, and TCRdb's table has in-frame clones only and misses some. The sample gives about 140,000 clones, almost 85% of which show up once; approximately 1.5% is in the top ten. The sequenced sample was PBMCs. The TCR was taken from a man aged 25-40 years in good health and CMV-seropositive. The V gene is TRBV11-2, the J gene TRBJ1-6, with no clear D. CDR3 nucleotide sequence: TGTGCCAGCAGCTCCCCCGGAGGCGGATATAATTCACCCCTCCACTTT. As protein: CASSSPGGGYNSPLHF.